Presented here are 2 T cell receptor beta chains from one specimen sequenced in a study of OX40 agonist ivuxolimab in advanced cancers. Measured with immunoSEQ multiplex PCR; TCRdb has only the in-frame clones, and not every one. The sample gives 45,000 or so clones, 75% to 85% of which show up once; over 3.5% is in the top ten. Material: CD4+ or CD8+ T cells sorted from blood, obtained in a trial of the OX40 agonist ivuxolimab. The receptors originated from an adult with an advanced solid tumor such as melanoma, head and neck, liver or kidney cancer.

This sequence joins TRBV7-2 and TRBJ2-7; 8 nucleotides match TRBD2. The CDR3 loop spans 15 amino acids. The germline CDR1 and CDR2 sequences are SGHTA and FQGNSA. V was clipped by 2 bases and J by 2 bases; unmatched bases: 5. DNA for the CDR3: TGTGCCAGCAGCTTACAGGCGGGAGGAACCTACGAGCAGTACTTC. Its protein product is CASSLQAGGTYEQYF.

V gene TRBV18 combines with J gene TRBJ1-1; D is unclear. Trimming shortened V by 3 bases and J by 5 bases, and 13 bases separated the two germline ends. The CDR3 has 14 amino acids. In germline, CDR1 is KGHSH, CDR2 LQKENI. The CDR3 here is CASSPASSGTEAFF. CDR3 coding DNA: TGTGCCAGCTCACCCGCCTCCTCGGGGACTGAAGCTTTCTTT.